The 14 T cell receptor beta chains below all came from one sample that was sequenced in a study of graft-versus-host responses after intestinal transplantation. The antigens of these receptors remain unknown. The data were produced by immunoSEQ multiplex PCR, yet TCRdb's version contains in-frame clones alone and is incomplete. The sample carries approximately 76,000 clones, around 82% recorded once. Sequences were derived from unstimulated CD4+ T cells sorted from spleen or lymph node cells, sampled before transplant. These receptors were obtained from a human donor who was the organ donor for an intestinal transplant.

The rearrangement joins TRBV10-3 to TRBJ1-2, with TRBD1 as a possible D gene (5 bases). Germline assignment: CDR1 ENHRY and CDR2 SYGVKD. CDR3 length equals 12 residues. V was clipped by 8 bases and J by 3 bases, with 10 bases between them. In nucleotides, the CDR3 is TGTGCCATCGCCAGGGATTACTATGGCTACACCTTC. Protein product: CAIARDYYGYTF.

This rearrangement joins TRBV11-3 to TRBJ2-5, with TRBD2 identical over 10 bases. Trimming removed 1 base from V and 4 bases from J; junction bases left unmatched: 9. CDR1 and CDR2 (germline): SGHNT, YENEEA. The CDR3 covers 17 residues. This CDR3 reads CASSLGGAGGPGETQYF. The CDR3 DNA reads as TGTGCCAGCAGCTTAGGAGGAGCGGGGGGGCCAGGAGAGACCCAGTACTTC.

In this sample, this clone turned up a few times. The chain employs TRBV6-1 and TRBJ1-6; possibly TRBD1 for D (6 bases). V was pared by 4 bases and J by 7 bases, with 11 bases between. This CDR3 has 14 residues. Germline CDR1 reads MNHNS; CDR2 reads SASEGT. The CDR3, as DNA: TGTGCCAGCAGTGCACAGGGTGGGAATTCACCCCTCCACTTT. Translating gives CASSAQGGNSPLHF.

The chain uses TRBV19 and TRBJ1-2; a possible D gene is TRBD1 (6 bases). Germline V gives CDR1 LNHDA, CDR2 SQIVND (reference sequence). This CDR3 spans 13 amino acids. V lost 3 bases to trimming and J lost 4 bases, with 9 bases between them. The CDR3: CASSIGDIYGYTF. As DNA, the CDR3 is TGTGCCAGTAGTATCGGGGACATCTATGGCTACACCTTC.

The chain uses TRBV6-1 and TRBJ1-2; perhaps TRBD1 as D (6 bases). CDR1 and CDR2 (germline): MNHNS, SASEGT. V lost 5 bases and J 4 bases, leaving 17 bases between the germline ends. This CDR3 is built from 15 residues. DNA of the CDR3: TGTGCCAGCAGTAACCCTGGGGGGGCAGGCTATGGCTACACCTTC. As protein: CASSNPGGAGYGYTF.

J is TRBJ1-4 and V is TRBV5-1, with D maybe TRBD1 (6 bases). V was clipped by 2 bases and J by 8 bases, with 16 bases between them. The germline V gene has CDR1 SGHRS and CDR2 YFSETQ. The CDR3 is 15 amino acids. This chain's CDR3 is CASSFAAGDWEKLFF. DNA for the CDR3: TGCGCCAGCAGCTTCGCGGCAGGGGATTGGGAAAAACTGTTTTTT. The full variable domain, completed using reference TRBV5-1 and TRBJ1-4, is KAGVTQTPRYLIKTRGQQVTLSCSPISGHRSVSWYQQTPGQGLQFLFEYFSETQRNKGNFPGRFSGRQFSNSRSEMNVSTLELGDSALYLCASSFAAGDWEKLFFGSGTQLSVL.

The chain has TRBV11-2 and TRBJ2-5; D perhaps matches TRBD2 (6 bases). The V and J ends lost 3 bases and 2 bases respectively, with 10 bases between them. The CDR3 is 14 residues long. CDR1 and CDR2 (germline): SGHAT, FQNNGV. The CDR3 loop is CASSFVAGQETQYF. Written as DNA, the CDR3 is TGTGCCAGCAGCTTTGTGGCGGGACAAGAGACCCAGTACTTC.

CDR3 nucleotides: TGTGCCAGCAGCTTACAGGGTGGCTACACCTTC. Residues: CASSLQGGYTF. The chain recombines TRBV13 with TRBJ1-2; tentatively, D is TRBD1 (5 bases). V was cut by 2 bases and J by 7 bases, with 5 bases left in between. CDR1 and CDR2 (germline): PRHDT, FYEKMQ (reference sequence). The CDR3 has 11 residues.

This clone occurred once. This sequence joins TRBV28 and TRBJ1-4; D perhaps matches TRBD1 (5 bases). The germline gives CDR1 MDHEN, CDR2 SYDVKM. CDR3 length equals 14 residues. V lost 3 bases and J lost 3, with 8 bases in between. Here the CDR3 reads CASSFGGANEKLFF. The CDR3 DNA sequence: TGTGCCAGCAGTTTTGGGGGGGCTAATGAAAAACTGTTTTTT.

The chain is built from TRBV7-2 and TRBJ2-3; D perhaps matches TRBD1 (5 bases). V lost 0 bases and J 0 bases, leaving 13 bases between the germline ends. The CDR3 extends over 17 amino acids. Germline values: CDR1 SGHTA, CDR2 FQGNSA. In DNA form, the CDR3 reads TGTGCCAGCAGCTTAGCGCAGGCAGGGATTAGCACAGATACGCAGTATTTT. This sequence encodes CASSLAQAGISTDTQYF.

The genes are TRBV6-6 and TRBJ2-7; D is perhaps TRBD1 (5 bases). The CDR3 has 15 residues. V was shortened by 4 bases and J by 3 bases, with 16 bases between the two germline ends. The V gene's germline CDR1 is MNHNY and CDR2 SVGAGI (reference sequence). The CDR3 bases are TGTGCCAGCAGTTCCCGGCTGACAGAAAACTACGAGCAGTACGTC. Translation: CASSSRLTENYEQYV.

The chain couples TRBV28 to TRBJ2-1, with 8 bases lining up with TRBD2. The germline V gene has CDR1 MDHEN and CDR2 SYDVKM. Trimming took 8 bases from V and 4 from J; bases not matched to a gene: 10. The CDR3 runs to 15 residues. CDR3 sequence reads: CASQSGGLGYNEQFF. The CDR3 DNA reads TGTGCCAGCCAGTCCGGGGGACTAGGGTACAATGAGCAGTTCTTC.

CDR3: CASSLSGGVQETQYF. The CDR3 coding sequence is TGTGCCAGCAGCTTGAGCGGGGGGGTACAAGAGACCCAGTACTTC. The chain has TRBV13 and TRBJ2-5, with TRBD2 matching 10 bases. This CDR3 spans 15 amino acids. The germline CDR1 and CDR2 sequences are PRHDT and FYEKMQ (reference sequence). The trim removed 3 bases at V and 2 bases at J, leaving 3 bases unmatched.

CDR3 nucleotide sequence: TGTGCCAGCAATCAGGACAGGGATCCCTACGAGCAGTACGTC. It codes for CASNQDRDPYEQYV. V gene TRBV28 combines with J gene TRBJ2-7; 8 nucleotides match TRBD1. Germline CDR1 and CDR2: MDHEN and SYDVKM. CDR3 length: 14 residues. After removal of 7 bases from V and 2 bases from J, the junction contained 7 bases not matched to a gene.